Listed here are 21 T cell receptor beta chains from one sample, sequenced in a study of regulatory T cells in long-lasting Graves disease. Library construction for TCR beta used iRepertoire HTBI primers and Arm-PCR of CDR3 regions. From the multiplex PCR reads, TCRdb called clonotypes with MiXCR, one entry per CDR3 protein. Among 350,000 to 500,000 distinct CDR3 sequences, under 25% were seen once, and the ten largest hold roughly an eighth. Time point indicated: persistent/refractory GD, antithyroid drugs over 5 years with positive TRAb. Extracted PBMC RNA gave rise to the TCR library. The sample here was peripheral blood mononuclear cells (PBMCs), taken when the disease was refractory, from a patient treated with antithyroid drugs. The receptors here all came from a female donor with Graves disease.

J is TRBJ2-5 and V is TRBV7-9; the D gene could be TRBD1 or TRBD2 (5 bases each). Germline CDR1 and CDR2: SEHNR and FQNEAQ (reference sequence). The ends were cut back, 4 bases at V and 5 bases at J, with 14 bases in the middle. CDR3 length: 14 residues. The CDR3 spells CASSSRDVRETQYF. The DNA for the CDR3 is TGTGCCAGCAGCTCCCGGGACGTTAGGGAGACCCAGTACTTC.

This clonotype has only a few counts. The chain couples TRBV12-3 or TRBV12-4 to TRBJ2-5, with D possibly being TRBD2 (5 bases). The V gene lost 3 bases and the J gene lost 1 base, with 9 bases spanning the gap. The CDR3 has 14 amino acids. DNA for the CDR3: TGTGCCAGCAGTTTCTTCGGGGTCCAAGAGACCCAGTACTTC. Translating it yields CASSFFGVQETQYF.

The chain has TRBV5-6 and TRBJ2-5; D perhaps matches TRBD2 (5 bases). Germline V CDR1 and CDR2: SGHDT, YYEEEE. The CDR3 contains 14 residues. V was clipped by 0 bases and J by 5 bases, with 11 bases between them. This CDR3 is CASSLVRGVETQYF. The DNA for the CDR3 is TGTGCCAGCAGCTTGGTACGGGGAGTGGAGACCCAGTACTTC.

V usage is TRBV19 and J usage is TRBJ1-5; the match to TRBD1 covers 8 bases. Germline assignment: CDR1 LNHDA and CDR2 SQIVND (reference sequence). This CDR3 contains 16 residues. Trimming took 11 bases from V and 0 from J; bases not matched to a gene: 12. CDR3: CAGVSQGVSSNQPQHF. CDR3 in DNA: TGTGCCGGGGTTTCACAGGGGGTCAGTAGCAATCAGCCCCAGCATTTT. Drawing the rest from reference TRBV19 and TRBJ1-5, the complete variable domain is DGGITQSPKYLFRKEGQNVTLSCEQNLNHDAMYWYRQDPGQGLRLIYYSQIVNDFQKGDIAEGYSVSREKKESFPLTVTSAQKNPTAFYLCAGVSQGVSSNQPQHFGDGTRLSIL.

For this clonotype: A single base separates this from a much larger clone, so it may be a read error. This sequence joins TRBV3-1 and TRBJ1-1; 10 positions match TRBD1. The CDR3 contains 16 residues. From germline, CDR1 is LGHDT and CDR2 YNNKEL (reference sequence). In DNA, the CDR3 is TGTGCCAGCAGCCTTGGGACAGGGGATATGAACACTGAAGCTTCCTTT. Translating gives CASSLGTGDMNTEASF.

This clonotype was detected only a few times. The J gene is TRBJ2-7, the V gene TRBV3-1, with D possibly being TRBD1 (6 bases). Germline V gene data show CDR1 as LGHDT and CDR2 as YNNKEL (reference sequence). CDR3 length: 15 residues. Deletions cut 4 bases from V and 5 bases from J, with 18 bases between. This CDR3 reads CASSLGTGYRNEQYF. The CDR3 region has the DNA TGTGCCAGCAGCCTTGGAACAGGGTATCGGAACGAGCAGTACTTC.

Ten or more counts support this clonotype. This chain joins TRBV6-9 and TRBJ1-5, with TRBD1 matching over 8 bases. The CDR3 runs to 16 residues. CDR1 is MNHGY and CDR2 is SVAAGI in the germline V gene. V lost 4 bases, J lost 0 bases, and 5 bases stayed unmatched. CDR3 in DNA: TGTGCCAGCAGTTCCGGACAGGGAAATAGCAATCAGCCCCAGCATTTT. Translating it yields CASSSGQGNSNQPQHF.

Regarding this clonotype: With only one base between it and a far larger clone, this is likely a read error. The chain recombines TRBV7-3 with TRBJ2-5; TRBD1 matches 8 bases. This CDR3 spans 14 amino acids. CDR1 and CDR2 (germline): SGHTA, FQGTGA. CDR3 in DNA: TGTACCAGCAGCTTCGACAGGACAGGGGAGACCCAGTACTTC. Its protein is CTSSFDRTGETQYF. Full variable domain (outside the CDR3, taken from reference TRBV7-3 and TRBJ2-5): GAGVSQTPSNKVTEKGKYVELRCDPISGHTALYWYRQSLGQGPEFLIYFQGTGAADDSGLPNDRFFAVRPEGSVSTLKIQRTERGDSAVYLCTSSFDRTGETQYFGPGTRLLVL.

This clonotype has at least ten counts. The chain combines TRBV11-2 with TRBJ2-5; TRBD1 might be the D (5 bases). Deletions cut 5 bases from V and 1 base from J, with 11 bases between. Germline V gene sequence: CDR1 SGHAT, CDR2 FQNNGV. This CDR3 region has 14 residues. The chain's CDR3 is CASSLGPVQETQYF. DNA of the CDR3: TGTGCCAGCAGCCTGGGGCCAGTCCAAGAGACCCAGTACTTC.

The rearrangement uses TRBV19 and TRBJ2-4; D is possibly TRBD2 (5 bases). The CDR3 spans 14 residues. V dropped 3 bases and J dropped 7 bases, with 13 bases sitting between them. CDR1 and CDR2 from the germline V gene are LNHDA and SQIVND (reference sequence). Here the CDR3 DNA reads TGTGCCAGTAGTATGGGAGAGTCCTGGAACATTCAGTACTTC. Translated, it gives CASSMGESWNIQYF.

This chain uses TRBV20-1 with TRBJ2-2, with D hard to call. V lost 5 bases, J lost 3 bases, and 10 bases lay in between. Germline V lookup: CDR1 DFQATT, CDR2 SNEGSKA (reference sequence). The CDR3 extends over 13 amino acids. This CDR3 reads CSAALLHTGELFF. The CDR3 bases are TGCAGTGCTGCCCTACTTCACACCGGGGAGCTGTTTTTT.

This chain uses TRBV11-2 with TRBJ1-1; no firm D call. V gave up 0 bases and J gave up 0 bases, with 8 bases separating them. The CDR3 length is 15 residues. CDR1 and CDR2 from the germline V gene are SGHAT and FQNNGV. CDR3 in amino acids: CASSLEGAMNTEAFF. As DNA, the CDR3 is TGTGCCAGCAGCTTAGAGGGTGCCATGAACACTGAAGCTTTCTTT. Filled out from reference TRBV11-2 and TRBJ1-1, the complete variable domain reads EAGVAQSPRYKIIEKRQSVAFWCNPISGHATLYWYQQILGQGPKLLIQFQNNGVVDDSQLPKDRFSAERLKGVDSTLKIQPAKLEDSAVYLCASSLEGAMNTEAFFGQGTRLTVV.

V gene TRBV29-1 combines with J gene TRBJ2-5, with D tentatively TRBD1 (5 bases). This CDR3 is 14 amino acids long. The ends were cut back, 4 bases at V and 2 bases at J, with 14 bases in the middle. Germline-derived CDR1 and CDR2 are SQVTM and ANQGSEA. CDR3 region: CSVVARTPQETQYF. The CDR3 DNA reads TGCAGCGTTGTAGCTAGGACACCTCAAGAGACCCAGTACTTC. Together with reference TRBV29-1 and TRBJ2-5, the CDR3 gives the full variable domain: SAVISQKPSRDICQRGTSLTIQCQVDSQVTMMFWYRQQPGQSLTLIATANQGSEATYESGFVIDKFPISRPNLTFSTLTVSNMSPEDSSIYLCSVVARTPQETQYFGPGTRLLVL.

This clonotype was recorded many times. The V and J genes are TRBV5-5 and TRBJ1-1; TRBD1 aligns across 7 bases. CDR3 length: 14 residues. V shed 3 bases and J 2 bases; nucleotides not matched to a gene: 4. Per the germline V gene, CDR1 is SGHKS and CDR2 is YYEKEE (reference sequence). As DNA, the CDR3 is TGTGCCAGCAGCTCAAGACAGGGAAACACTGAAGCTTTCTTT. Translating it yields CASSSRQGNTEAFF.

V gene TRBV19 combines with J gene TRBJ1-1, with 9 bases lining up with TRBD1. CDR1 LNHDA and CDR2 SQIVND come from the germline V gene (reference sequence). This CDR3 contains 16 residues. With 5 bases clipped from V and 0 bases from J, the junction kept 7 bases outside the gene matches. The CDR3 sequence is CASSYTGGMMNTEAFF. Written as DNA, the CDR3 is TGTGCCAGTAGTTATACAGGGGGCATGATGAACACTGAAGCTTTCTTT.

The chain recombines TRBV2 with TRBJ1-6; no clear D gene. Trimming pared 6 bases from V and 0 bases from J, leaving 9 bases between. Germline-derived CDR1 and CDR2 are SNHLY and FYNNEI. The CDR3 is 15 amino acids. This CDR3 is CASRLQSSYNSPLHF. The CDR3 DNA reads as TGTGCCAGCAGACTCCAGAGCTCCTATAATTCACCCCTCCACTTT.

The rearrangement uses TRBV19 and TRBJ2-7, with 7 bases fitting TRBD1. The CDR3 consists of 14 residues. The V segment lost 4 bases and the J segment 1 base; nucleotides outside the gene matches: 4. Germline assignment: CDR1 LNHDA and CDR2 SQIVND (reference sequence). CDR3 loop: CASSNQGQSYEQYF. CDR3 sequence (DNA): TGTGCCAGTAGTAACCAGGGACAGTCCTACGAGCAGTACTTC.

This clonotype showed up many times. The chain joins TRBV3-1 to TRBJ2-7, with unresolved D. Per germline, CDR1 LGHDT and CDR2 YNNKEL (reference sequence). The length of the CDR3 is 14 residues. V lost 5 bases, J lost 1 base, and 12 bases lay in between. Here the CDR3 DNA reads TGTGCCAGCAGCTTCCGAGAGTTTTCCTACGAGCAGTACTTC. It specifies CASSFREFSYEQYF.

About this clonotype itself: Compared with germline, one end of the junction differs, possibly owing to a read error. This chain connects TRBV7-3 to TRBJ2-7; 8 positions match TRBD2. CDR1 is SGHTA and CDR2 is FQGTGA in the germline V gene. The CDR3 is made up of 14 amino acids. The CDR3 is CASSISGGSYKQYF. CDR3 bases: TGTGCCAGCAGCATCAGCGGGGGCTCCTACAAGCAGTACTTC.

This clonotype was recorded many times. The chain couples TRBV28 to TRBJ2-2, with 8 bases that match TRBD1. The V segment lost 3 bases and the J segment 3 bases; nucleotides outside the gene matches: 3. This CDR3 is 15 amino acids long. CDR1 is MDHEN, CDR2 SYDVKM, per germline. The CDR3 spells CASSLLQGDTGELFF. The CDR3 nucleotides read TGTGCCAGCAGTTTGTTACAGGGGGACACCGGGGAGCTGTTTTTT.

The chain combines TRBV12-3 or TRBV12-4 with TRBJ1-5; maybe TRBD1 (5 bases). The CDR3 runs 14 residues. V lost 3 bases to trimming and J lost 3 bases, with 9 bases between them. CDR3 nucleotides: TGTGCCAGCAGTTTGGGGGGATACAATCAGCCCCAGCATTTT. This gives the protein CASSLGGYNQPQHF.